Below, one T cell receptor beta chain is given with its context. Which antigen it targets is not known. Base qualities are not provided; no much larger clone lies one nucleotide away. The record originates from a study of graft-versus-host responses after intestinal transplantation (dated by TCRdb to the early 2020s). General notes on the study: Recipients received multivisceral, liver-intestinal, or isolated intestinal transplants. All recipients received anti-thymocyte globulin induction followed by maintenance tacrolimus and steroids for three to four years. The cohort enrolled under 30 intestinal transplant recipients, one of whom was a retransplant, and a few patients without pretransplant specimens were excluded. To identify alloreactive clones, pre-transplant mixed lymphocyte reaction products were sequenced and then compared with unstimulated pre-transplant donor and recipient T cells. Rather than going through the commercial service, samples from three later patients were sequenced in-house on an Illumina MiSeq and processed with MiXCR. A peak of at least 4% donor T cells among recipient peripheral blood mononuclear cells was the definition used for donor T cell macrochimerism. After intestinal transplantation, graft-versus-host and host-versus-graft alloreactive T cell clones in the graft, circulation and bone marrow were tracked using bulk TCR-beta CDR3 sequencing. General conclusions and limits of the study: Peak levels of circulating GvH clones were associated with declines in HvG clones early after transplant. Patients with donor T cell macrochimerism had high GvH to HvG T cell clonal ratios in their allografts. GvH clones were detected in recipient bone marrow, and some of these GvH clones were observed earlier in ileal mucosa or blood, consistent with an intestinal mucosal origin. Conclusions were limited by the relatively low number and heterogeneity of intestinal transplant patients.

Per the publication, the time point label means: cells obtained before transplantation from donor or recipient. CD3+CD4+ and CD3+CD8+ populations were FACS-sorted from unstimulated pre-transplant donor and recipient cells taken from spleen or lymph nodes. Libraries were made using the immunoSEQ multiplex PCR assay. For most patients, genomic DNA was isolated with the Qiagen DNeasy Blood and Tissue Kit and shipped frozen to Adaptive Biotechnologies for TCR sequencing. High-throughput TCR-beta CDR3 sequencing of genomic DNA from most patients was performed by Adaptive Biotechnologies. Under the source paper's analysis protocol: TCR sequencing data were retrieved from Adaptive's ImmunoSEQ software for around 19 patients, whereas three other patients were processed with MiXCR and VDJtools. To correct CD4 versus CD8 sorting errors, any sequence found in both subsets at a frequency ratio below 5:1 was removed. CDR3 nucleotide sequences shared between donor and recipient were removed because the origin of such sequences could not be assigned. At least 2-fold expansion over unstimulated cells and a minimum CFSE-low frequency of 0.002% (template counts) or 0.001% (read counts) were required for clones to be classified as alloreactive. Mappable clones were those detected in sequenced pre-transplant spleen, lymph node, or MLR CFSE-low populations of the donor or recipient. The cumulative frequency of alloreactive clones was calculated as a percentage of all sequences, weighted by copy number. Sourced from immuneACCESS, this table was stored by TCRdb with only in-frame sequences that have V and J called. A share of the clones is absent; for the studies checked, an unresolved V gene accounts for under half, and the remainder has no known explanation. That table is the source of V, J and clone size, and D and trimming were worked out from the DNA. This sample holds around 88,000 clones; around 93% were observed only once. The ten most abundant clones make up 7% to 8.5% of the sample.

At the junction V is shortened by 8 bases and J by 1 base; bases outside the gene matches: 11. From a lookup of the germline V gene (reference sequence), CDR1 and CDR2 are SEHNR and FQNEAQ. The CDR3 goes from the cysteine to the phenylalanine over 16 residues. CDR3 DNA is the only sequence kept; it has 48 bases, read in frame from the first base. This specimen was unstimulated CD8+ T cells sorted from spleen or lymph node cells, taken before transplant. The origin of this receptor is a human donor who was the organ donor for an intestinal transplant. The rearranged chain carries TRBV7-9 and TRBJ2-7; the junction holds 10 bases that match TRBD1. The nucleotides read TGTGCCAGCTCAAAGTCCGGGACAGGGGTTTCCTACGAGCAGTACTTC. This is translated as CASSKSGTGVSYEQYF.